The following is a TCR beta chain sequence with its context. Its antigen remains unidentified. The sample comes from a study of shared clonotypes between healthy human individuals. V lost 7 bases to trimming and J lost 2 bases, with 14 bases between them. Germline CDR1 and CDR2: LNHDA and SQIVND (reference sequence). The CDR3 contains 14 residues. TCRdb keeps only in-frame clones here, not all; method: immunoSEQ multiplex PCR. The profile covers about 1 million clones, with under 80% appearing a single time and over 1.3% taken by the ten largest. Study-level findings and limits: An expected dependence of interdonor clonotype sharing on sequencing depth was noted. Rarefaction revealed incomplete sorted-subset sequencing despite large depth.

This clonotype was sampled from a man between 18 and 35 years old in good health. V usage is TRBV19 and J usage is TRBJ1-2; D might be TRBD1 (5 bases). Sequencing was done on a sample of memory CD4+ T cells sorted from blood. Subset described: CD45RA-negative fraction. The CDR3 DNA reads TGTGCCAGTATCGAAGCAGGGCGAAACTATGGCTACACCTTC. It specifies CASIEAGRNYGYTF. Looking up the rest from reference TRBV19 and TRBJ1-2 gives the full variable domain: DGGITQSPKYLFRKEGQNVTLSCEQNLNHDAMYWYRQDPGQGLRLIYYSQIVNDFQKGDIAEGYSVSREKKESFPLTVTSAQKNPTAFYLCASIEAGRNYGYTFGSGTRLTVV.